What follows describes a single TCR beta chain. The antigen remains undetermined. One end of the junction is discordant with germline, which a read error may explain. The data belong to a study of CD8+CD57+ T cells in acquired aplastic anemia. Study summary: Mean yield of DNA from sorted CD4+ and CD8+ cells was approximately 3 ug.

Study-wide results and limits: Overlap between patients and controls comprised twenty-nine CD8+ CDR3 sequences.

TCR beta VDJ combinations and CDR3 sequences were profiled from genomic DNA. TCRdb reprocessed the reads with MiXCR, giving one entry per CDR3 protein. Of about 180,000 distinct CDR3 sequences in the sample, roughly half were seen once. Germline V gives CDR1 SGHDN, CDR2 FVKESK. The CDR3 extends over 15 amino acids. The sequence was obtained from a human donor in good health. The chain uses TRBV14 and TRBJ1-1; 8 nucleotides align to TRBD1. Material for sequencing was sorted CD4+, CD8+, or CD8+CD57+ T cells (not recorded which) from PBMCs. This CDR3 reads CTSRRGQVGDTEAFF. In DNA form, the CDR3 reads TGTACCAGCAGGAGGGGACAGGTCGGAGACACTGAAGCTTTCTTT. The full variable domain, with the rest looked up from reference TRBV14 and TRBJ1-1, is EAGVTQFPSHSVIEKGQTVTLRCDPISGHDNLYWYRRVMGKEIKFLLHFVKESKQDESGMPNNRFLAERTGGTYSTLKVQPAELEDSGVYFCTSRRGQVGDTEAFFGQGTRLTVV.